This entry lists 29 T cell receptor beta chains sequenced from one sample in a study of early T cells in non-severe SARS-CoV-2 infection. TCRdb re-analysed the 5' RACE reads in MiXCR, keeping a single row per CDR3 protein. Of 95,000 to 100,000 distinct CDR3 sequences in the sample, around 14% were seen once. The sequenced sample was whole blood. The receptors stem from an adult who was a healthcare worker with PCR-confirmed SARS-CoV-2 infection or an uninfected control (not recorded which).

This clonotype has more than one count but fewer than ten. This chain links TRBV3-1 with TRBJ2-2; TRBD2 is a possible D gene (6 bases). The ends were cut back, 8 bases at V and 2 bases at J, with 15 bases in the middle. The CDR3 contains 15 residues. Per germline, CDR1 LGHDT and CDR2 YNNKEL (reference sequence). CDR3 nucleotides: TGTGCCAGCGGCGCCCTGGGAGGAAACACCGGGGAGCTGTTTTTT. It encodes CASGALGGNTGELFF.

V is TRBV29-1 and J is TRBJ2-7, with 8 bases lining up with TRBD2. The CDR3 totals 14 residues. V shed 0 bases and J 3 bases; nucleotides not matched to a gene: 4. CDR1 and CDR2 from the germline V gene are SQVTM and ANQGSEA. The CDR3 DNA is TGCAGCGTTGAAGATCCGGGGGGGCTCTACGAGCAGTACTTC. It translates to CSVEDPGGLYEQYF.

This clonotype was found a few times. This sequence joins TRBV3-1 and TRBJ2-5; perhaps D is TRBD1 or TRBD2 (5 bases each). Per germline, CDR1 LGHDT and CDR2 YNNKEL (reference sequence). V was cut by 8 bases and J by 0 bases, with 13 bases left in between. This CDR3 is 14 amino acids long. The CDR3 sequence: CASEGRRYQETQYF. The CDR3 region has the DNA TGTGCCAGCGAGGGACGGCGGTACCAAGAGACCCAGTACTTC.

Concerning this clonotype: Since a much larger clone is just one base distant, this may be a read error. The conserved phenylalanine or tryptophan normally closing the CDR3 is absent here, so this likely arose from a read error. This CDR3 is CASSNFYEQYY. For the CDR3, the DNA is TGTGCCAGTAGTAACTTTTACGAGCAGTACTAC. V usage is TRBV19 and J usage is TRBJ2-7; D gene ambiguous. V lost 4 bases and J 4 bases, leaving 5 bases between the germline ends. Looked up from germline, CDR1 is LNHDA and CDR2 is SQIVND (reference sequence). The CDR3 runs to 11 residues.

The chain uses TRBV7-3 and TRBJ1-1; TRBD1 agrees at 7 bases. V lost 6 bases to trimming and J lost 2 bases; unmatched junction nucleotides: 6. Germline CDR1 SGHTA, CDR2 FQGTGA. The CDR3 has 14 residues. The DNA for the CDR3 is TGTGCCAGCAGTACAGGGGATGGTAACACTGAAGCTTTCTTT. Residues: CASSTGDGNTEAFF.

In this sample, this clonotype turned up many times. CDR3: CASSESAGGGEETQYF. The DNA of the CDR3 is TGCGCCAGCAGTGAGTCGGCAGGGGGGGGTGAAGAGACCCAGTACTTC. The chain recombines TRBV10-2 with TRBJ2-5, with D possibly being TRBD1 or TRBD2 (7 bases each). The CDR3 covers 16 residues. Germline V gene sequence: CDR1 WSHSY, CDR2 SAAADI. V shed 0 bases and J shed 3 bases, with 14 bases lying between them.

The chain recombines TRBV10-3 with TRBJ1-1; D perhaps matches TRBD1 (5 bases). The V and J ends lost 2 bases and 4 bases respectively, with 14 bases between them. The CDR3 sequence is 15 residues long. CDR1 ENHRY and CDR2 SYGVKD come from the germline V gene. This chain's CDR3 is CAISEPGRGVTEAFF. CDR3 in DNA: TGTGCCATCAGTGAGCCAGGACGGGGGGTCACTGAAGCTTTCTTT.

This clonotype was detected many times. The junction shows a germline mismatch at one end, possibly a read error. V and J are TRBV10-2 and TRBJ1-5, with D possibly TRBD1 on 5 matching bases. Germline V lookup: CDR1 WSHSY, CDR2 SAAADI. This CDR3 is built from 13 residues. This CDR3 is CASNEGTNQPQHF. In nucleotides, the CDR3 is TGCGCCAGCAATGAGGGGACCAATCAGCCCCAGCATTTT.

The V call is TRBV28, the J call TRBJ2-5; 7 nucleotides align to TRBD1. The CDR3 is made up of 12 amino acids. Per germline, CDR1 MDHEN and CDR2 SYDVKM. Losses at the gene ends were 10 bases for V and 5 bases for J; bases not matched to a gene: 7. Here the CDR3 reads CAILGGEETQYF. The CDR3 nucleotides read TGTGCCATCCTAGGGGGCGAGGAGACCCAGTACTTC.

This clonotype was detected ten times or more. CDR3 residues: CASRLIGGFSGANVLTF. Here the CDR3 DNA reads TGTGCCAGCAGGTTGATTGGAGGGTTCTCTGGGGCCAACGTCCTGACTTTC. The J gene is TRBJ2-6, the V gene TRBV6-1; a possible D gene is TRBD2 (6 bases). Trimming took 6 bases from V and 0 from J, leaving 15 bases between them. The germline gives CDR1 MNHNS, CDR2 SASEGT. This CDR3 contains 17 residues.

V is TRBV18 and J is TRBJ2-3; tentatively, D is TRBD2 (5 bases). V lost 4 bases to trimming and J lost 2 bases, with 13 bases between them. The CDR3 is 15 amino acids. From germline, CDR1 is KGHSH and CDR2 LQKENI. The CDR3 coding sequence is TGTGCCAGCTCACAGGACCGGGAAAACACAGATACGCAGTATTTT. Protein sequence: CASSQDRENTDTQYF.

In this sample, this clonotype turned up many times. The V call is TRBV7-9, the J call TRBJ1-4; D unresolved. Germline assignment: CDR1 SEHNR and CDR2 FQNEAQ (reference sequence). V was trimmed by 3 bases and J by 5 bases, leaving 10 bases between them. The CDR3 length is 14 residues. This CDR3 reads CASSFPGRNEKLFF. The DNA of the CDR3 is TGTGCCAGCAGCTTTCCCGGCAGAAATGAAAAACTGTTTTTT.

This clonotype occurred many times. J is TRBJ2-1 and V is TRBV11-2, with unresolved D. The germline gives CDR1 SGHAT, CDR2 FQNNGV. Trimming took 5 bases from V and 10 from J, leaving 18 bases between them. The CDR3 contains 14 residues. For the CDR3, the DNA is TGTGCCAGCAGCCCCTTGGTCGCCAAAGCCGAGCAGTTCTTC. Translation: CASSPLVAKAEQFF.

The chain recombines TRBV7-9 with TRBJ2-3, with TRBD1 identical over 7 bases. The germline V gene has CDR1 SEHNR and CDR2 FQNEAQ (reference sequence). V lost 2 bases to trimming and J lost 7 bases; unmatched junction nucleotides: 6. This CDR3 is built from 14 residues. The DNA of the CDR3 is TGTGCCAGCAGCTTACAAGGGGGCGAATATACGCAGTATTTT. Protein product: CASSLQGGEYTQYF.

This clonotype was seen a few times. This chain links TRBV6-1 with TRBJ2-7, with 7 bases matching TRBD1. The trim removed 3 bases at V and 1 base at J, leaving 6 bases unmatched. Germline V gene lookup returns CDR1 MNHNS and CDR2 SASEGT. CDR3 length equals 15 residues. CDR3 in DNA: TGTGCCAGCAGTGACCCGGGACAGTTGTCCTACGAGCAGTACTTC. This gives the protein CASSDPGQLSYEQYF.

The rearrangement uses TRBV5-1 and TRBJ2-2; 9 positions agree with TRBD2. V was clipped by 0 bases and J by 1 base; unmatched bases: 4. Germline-derived CDR1 and CDR2 are SGHRS and YFSETQ. The CDR3 has 17 amino acids. The CDR3 DNA is TGCGCCAGCAGCTTGGGAAGCGGGGGGCTGAACACCGGGGAGCTGTTTTTT. Amino acid sequence: CASSLGSGGLNTGELFF.

This chain connects TRBV3-1 to TRBJ2-7; 10 bases are shared with TRBD2. The CDR3 loop spans 15 amino acids. Germline assignment: CDR1 LGHDT and CDR2 YNNKEL (reference sequence). The junction had 6 bases not matched to a gene; V was cut back by 6 bases and J by 1 base. This chain's CDR3 is CASRISGGPSYEQYF. CDR3 bases: TGTGCCAGCAGAATTAGCGGGGGGCCTTCCTACGAGCAGTACTTC.

In this sample, this clonotype turned up many times. The V call is TRBV20-1, the J call TRBJ1-1; D perhaps matches TRBD1 (5 bases). Germline V gene data show CDR1 as DFQATT and CDR2 as SNEGSKA (reference sequence). V was cut by 3 bases and J by 0 bases, with 29 bases left in between. This CDR3 region has 20 residues. DNA for the CDR3: TGCAGTGCTAGGACGTCCTCCTCGGACAAGGGCAGTTGGATGAACACTGAAGCTTTCTTT. This translates into CSARTSSSDKGSWMNTEAFF.

V is TRBV5-6 and J is TRBJ1-4; D is perhaps TRBD1 (5 bases). V was cut by 3 bases and J by 8 bases, with 17 bases left in between. The CDR3 consists of 15 residues. Germline V lookup: CDR1 SGHDT, CDR2 YYEEEE. CDR3 residues: CASSSGGTLSEKLFF. The CDR3 DNA reads as TGTGCCAGCAGCTCAGGCGGGACTCTCTCCGAAAAACTGTTTTTT.

This clonotype was counted once. The genes are TRBV10-2 and TRBJ2-3; 14 nucleotides match TRBD2. The CDR3 totals 15 residues. After removal of 10 bases from V and 6 bases from J, the junction contained 9 bases not matched to a gene. Per the germline V gene, CDR1 is WSHSY and CDR2 is SAAADI. The CDR3 bases are TGCGCCACCCAGACTAGCGGGGGGGCATTGGATACGCAGTATTTT. It is translated as CATQTSGGALDTQYF.

This clonotype was observed many times. This chain links TRBV4-3 with TRBJ1-1; D is unresolved. V was pared by 0 bases and J by 5 bases, with 16 bases between. This CDR3 is 16 amino acids long. The germline V gene encodes CDR1 LGHNA and CDR2 YSLEER. The DNA for the CDR3 is TGCGCCAGCAGCCAAGATCTTGCGCTGATAGGGACTGAAGCTTTCTTT. Protein: CASSQDLALIGTEAFF.

This clonotype was seen at least ten times. The V gene is TRBV7-6, the J gene TRBJ2-2; D is perhaps TRBD2 (6 bases). V was cut by 4 bases and J by 4 bases, with 16 bases left in between. CDR1 and CDR2 from the germline V gene are SGHVS and FNYEAQ. The CDR3 sequence is 16 residues long. Here the CDR3 DNA reads TGTGCCAGCAGCTCCCGGGCTGGGGGGTCCACCGGGGAGCTGTTTTTT. This codes for CASSSRAGGSTGELFF.

This clonotype was observed a handful of times. CDR3 protein: CASSRDRGSSYEQYF. The CDR3 nucleotides read TGTGCCAGCAGTCGTGACAGAGGAAGCTCCTACGAGCAGTACTTC. The chain links TRBV7-9 to TRBJ2-7; D possibly corresponds to TRBD1 (5 bases). Germline CDR1 and CDR2: SEHNR and FQNEAQ (reference sequence). The CDR3 sequence is 15 residues long. With 6 bases removed from V and 0 bases from J, the gap between germline ends came to 15 bases. The complete variable domain, with remaining parts taken from reference TRBV7-9 and TRBJ2-7, reads DTGVSQNPRHKITKRGQNVTFRCDPISEHNRLYWYRQTLGQGPEFLTYFQNEAQLEKSRLLSDRFSAERPKGSFSTLEIQRTEQGDSAMYLCASSRDRGSSYEQYFGPGTRLTVT.

This clonotype was observed a handful of times. V gene TRBV9 combines with J gene TRBJ2-5; D is possibly TRBD1 or TRBD2 (5 bases each). The V gene's germline CDR1 is SGDLS and CDR2 YYNGEE. V was pared by 0 bases and J by 5 bases, with 17 bases between. This CDR3 is built from 16 residues. CDR3 sequence reads: CASSVGGRSKRETQYF. The CDR3, as DNA: TGTGCCAGCAGCGTAGGGGGACGGTCGAAGAGGGAGACCCAGTACTTC.

This clonotype appeared a few times. CDR3 region: CASSYEGSYEQYF. In DNA form, the CDR3 reads TGTGCCAGCAGTTACGAGGGGTCCTACGAGCAGTACTTC. The rearrangement uses TRBV6-2 or TRBV6-3 and TRBJ2-7; tentatively, D is TRBD1 or TRBD2 (5 bases each). This CDR3 spans 13 amino acids. Between the trimmed V and J ends, which lost 2 bases and 1 base, there was a span of 6 bases. CDR1 and CDR2 from the germline V gene are MNHEY and SVGEGT.

This clonotype was counted only a few times. The V gene is TRBV11-2, the J gene TRBJ1-4; the match to TRBD1 covers 7 bases. This CDR3 spans 16 amino acids. V lost 6 bases to trimming and J lost 8 bases; unmatched junction nucleotides: 15. CDR1 and CDR2 (germline): SGHAT, FQNNGV. Here the CDR3 DNA reads TGTGCCAGCAGGAAAGGGACAGCTACGTTTCACGAAAAACTGTTTTTT. Residues: CASRKGTATFHEKLFF.

This clonotype was observed at least ten times. This chain joins TRBV20-1 and TRBJ2-3; 10 positions match TRBD1. Germline V gives CDR1 DFQATT, CDR2 SNEGSKA (reference sequence). The CDR3 contains 13 residues. V lost 7 bases to trimming and J lost 4 bases; unmatched junction nucleotides: 5. The CDR3, as DNA: TGCAGTGTGTTGGGGACAGGGGCAGATACGCAGTATTTT. Translated, it gives CSVLGTGADTQYF.

This clonotype has at least ten counts. The V and J genes are TRBV11-2 and TRBJ2-7; 9 bases line up with TRBD1. Germline V gene sequence: CDR1 SGHAT, CDR2 FQNNGV. The CDR3 has 16 amino acids. The V and J ends lost 1 base and 2 bases, in that order; junction bases with no gene match: 6. The CDR3 loop is CASSLGRDRDTYEQYF. The CDR3 nucleotides are TGTGCCAGCAGCTTAGGCCGGGACAGGGACACCTACGAGCAGTACTTC.

In its sample, this clonotype was seen many times. The CDR3 loop is CASSLAVSSYNEQFF. CDR3 DNA: TGTGCCAGCAGCTTAGCGGTGAGCTCCTACAATGAGCAGTTCTTC. This chain connects TRBV5-5 to TRBJ2-1; perhaps TRBD2 as D (5 bases). V was trimmed by 2 bases and J by 0 bases, leaving 9 bases between them. The CDR3 is 15 residues long. The germline gives CDR1 SGHKS, CDR2 YYEKEE (reference sequence).